These 10 T cell receptor beta chains came from one sample sequenced in a study of T-cell reconstitution after alpha-beta-depleted transplantation in children. Unique molecular identifiers were incorporated into the prepared TCRbeta library. Each CDR3 protein gets one entry after TCRdb re-called the PCR reads with MiXCR. The repertoire has about 440,000 distinct CDR3 sequences, over 40% of them found once; the top ten carry under 30%. Sample: PBMCs, taken before TCRalphabeta/CD19-depleted stem cell transplant. These receptors all come from a girl aged 2-10 years with aplastic anemia, due to receive a stem cell transplant.

This sequence joins TRBV7-2 and TRBJ2-7; unclear D gene. The CDR3 length is 12 residues. Trimming removed 1 base from V and 7 bases from J, with 8 bases in between. The germline gives CDR1 SGHTA, CDR2 FQGNSA. In DNA, the CDR3 is TGTGCCAGCAGCTTAGGGGCCCCTGAGCAGTACTTC. Translating it yields CASSLGAPEQYF.

The rearrangement links TRBV9 to TRBJ1-2; D might be TRBD1 (6 bases). The CDR3 extends over 14 amino acids. CDR1 and CDR2 from the germline V gene are SGDLS and YYNGEE. Trimming left V 3 bases short and J 5 bases short, with 14 bases between. In DNA, the CDR3 is TGTGCCAGCAGCGCGGGACACGGGGTATATGGCTACACCTTC. Translation gives CASSAGHGVYGYTF.

This clonotype occurred a few times. The chain recombines TRBV5-6 with TRBJ2-2, with D possibly being TRBD1 (6 bases). Germline V gene data show CDR1 as SGHDT and CDR2 as YYEEEE. V was trimmed by 4 bases and J by 6 bases, leaving 19 bases between them. The CDR3 runs to 16 residues. The CDR3 DNA follows: TGTGCCAGCAGCCCTAGAGGACAGAAAAGATCCGGGGAGCTGTTTTTT. Amino acids: CASSPRGQKRSGELFF.

The chain links TRBV28 to TRBJ2-5; 14 bases are a match to TRBD2. With V trimmed by 0 bases and J by 4 bases, 4 bases remained unmatched. Germline assignment: CDR1 MDHEN and CDR2 SYDVKM. The CDR3 covers 17 residues. The CDR3 DNA sequence: TGTGCCAGCAGTTTATGGACTAGCGGGAGGGAGGGAGAGACCCAGTACTTC. This encodes CASSLWTSGREGETQYF.

This clonotype has a single count. The chain carries TRBV7-2 and TRBJ2-1, with D maybe TRBD2 (5 bases). Germline V gene sequence: CDR1 SGHTA, CDR2 FQGNSA. This CDR3 has 15 residues. Trimming shortened V by 2 bases and J by 8 bases, and 16 bases separated the two germline ends. For the CDR3, the DNA is TGTGCCAGCAGCTTAAGGACGGGGAGATCCGATGAGCAGTTCTTC. It encodes CASSLRTGRSDEQFF.

This clonotype was observed once. The final CDR3 position lacks the conserved phenylalanine or tryptophan, pointing to a likely read error. This chain connects TRBV5-6 to TRBJ2-5, with a weak D call TRBD2 (6 bases). Germline CDR1 reads SGHDT; CDR2 reads YYEEEE. CDR3 length: 14 residues. V was trimmed by 0 bases and J by 5 bases, leaving 11 bases between them. As DNA, the CDR3 is TGTGCCAGCAGCTTGGCGGGAGTGGAGGAGACCCAGTACCTC. This gives the protein CASSLAGVEETQYL.

The chain joins TRBV11-3 to TRBJ2-1, with 7 bases matching TRBD1. V lost 4 bases and J lost 2; bases outside the gene matches: 5. Germline lookup yields CDR1 SGHNT and CDR2 YENEEA. The CDR3 runs to 15 residues. In DNA form, the CDR3 reads TGTGCCAGCAGCTCAAGGACAGGTCCCTACAATGAGCAGTTCTTC. Translated: CASSSRTGPYNEQFF. The full variable domain, its missing parts supplied by reference TRBV11-3 and TRBJ2-1, is EAGVVQSPRYKIIEKKQPVAFWCNPISGHNTLYWYLQNLGQGPELLIRYENEEAVDDSQLPKDRFSAERLKGVDSTLKIQPAELGDSAVYLCASSSRTGPYNEQFFGPGTRLTVL.

This clonotype turned up a few times. J is TRBJ1-1 and V is TRBV5-1; TRBD1 agrees at 8 bases. Germline V lookup: CDR1 SGHRS, CDR2 YFSETQ. The trim removed 3 bases at V and 3 bases at J, leaving 4 bases unmatched. The CDR3 has 14 residues. In nucleotides, the CDR3 is TGCGCCAGCAGCTCGTACAGGGGGTACACTGAAGCTTTCTTT. Its protein is CASSSYRGYTEAFF.

The chain combines TRBV7-9 with TRBJ2-3; 7 positions match TRBD2. The junction had 7 bases not matched to a gene; V was cut back by 5 bases and J by 2 bases. This CDR3 is 15 amino acids long. The V gene's germline CDR1 is SEHNR and CDR2 FQNEAQ (reference sequence). The CDR3 DNA reads as TGTGCCAGCAGCCCCTCGGGACTACCCACAGATACGCAGTATTTT. Residues: CASSPSGLPTDTQYF.

This chain links TRBV18 with TRBJ1-5; no definite D call. CDR1 KGHSH and CDR2 LQKENI come from the germline V gene. V was pared by 3 bases and J by 4 bases, with 10 bases between. This CDR3 spans 14 amino acids. The CDR3 DNA reads as TGTGCCAGCTCACCGGGATTGGAAAATCAGCCCCAGCATTTT. The encoded protein is CASSPGLENQPQHF.